The clone carrying this TCR beta chain showed up many times. Its antigen is not identified. The sample belongs to a study of T cells in Graves' hyperthyroidism and ophthalmopathy. The CDR3 length is 14 residues. CDR1 is SGHAT and CDR2 is FQDESV in the germline V gene (reference sequence). Losses at the gene ends were 1 base for V and 6 bases for J; bases not matched to a gene: 5. The TCR beta CDR3 regions underwent amplification using RNA transcripts as the source. The TCR CDR3 first-round RT-PCR relied on the HTBI primer set. TCRdb fed the multiplex PCR reads into MiXCR, producing one record per CDR3 protein. The table shows about 600,000 distinct CDR3 sequences, with approximately 15% occurring only once. Study-wide results and limits: Ophthalmopathy got predicted by the model a median roughly 6.1 months before its onset. A model using 13 V-J features told ophthalmopathy apart from stable hyperthyroidism.

Fresh peripheral blood, 10 ml, was the source of the PBMCs. The sample was blood. The source of this sequence is a woman in her 40s with Graves' ophthalmopathy. This sequence joins TRBV11-1 and TRBJ1-2; 7 positions match TRBD1. The CDR3 here is CASSLVRTGDGYTF. The CDR3 nucleotides read TGTGCCAGCAGCTTAGTCCGGACAGGTGATGGCTACACCTTC.